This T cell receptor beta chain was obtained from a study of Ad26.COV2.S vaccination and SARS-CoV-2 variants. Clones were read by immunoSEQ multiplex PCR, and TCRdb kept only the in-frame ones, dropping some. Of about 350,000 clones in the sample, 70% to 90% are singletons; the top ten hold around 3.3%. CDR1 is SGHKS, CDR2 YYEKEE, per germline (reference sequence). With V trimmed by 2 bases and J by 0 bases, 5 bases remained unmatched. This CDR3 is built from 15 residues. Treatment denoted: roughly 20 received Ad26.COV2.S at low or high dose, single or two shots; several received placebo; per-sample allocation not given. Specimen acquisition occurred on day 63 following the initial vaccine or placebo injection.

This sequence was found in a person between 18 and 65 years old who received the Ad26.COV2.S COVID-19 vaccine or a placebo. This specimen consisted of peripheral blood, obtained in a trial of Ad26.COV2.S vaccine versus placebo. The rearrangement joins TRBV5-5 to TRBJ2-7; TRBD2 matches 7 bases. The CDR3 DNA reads TGTGCCAGCAGCTTAGGCGGCGGGAGCTCCTACGAGCAGTACTTC. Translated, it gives CASSLGGGSSYEQYF. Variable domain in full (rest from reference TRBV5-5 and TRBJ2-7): DAGVTQSPTHLIKTRGQQVTLRCSPISGHKSVSWYQQVLGQGPQFIFQYYEKEERGRGNFPDRFSARQFPNYSSELNVNALLLGDSALYLCASSLGGGSSYEQYFGPGTRLTVT.